A selection of T cell receptor beta chains follows, all from one sample in a study of T cell responses to AZD1222 COVID-19 vaccine. Sequencing was performed with immunoSEQ multiplex PCR; in TCRdb, only in-frame clones are kept and a portion is missing. The sample holds 150,000 to 200,000 clones, 90% to 95% seen once. The sample here was peripheral blood, taken 28 days after the second AZD1222 dose. These receptors came from an adult who received the AZD1222 COVID-19 vaccine. CDR3s include the opening cysteine and the closing phenylalanine or tryptophan. D genes are given only for firm matches. Some rows mark clone size as missing; the rest say once, few, many or name a class of expanded clone.

D gene: NA; clone size: NA; V gene: TRBV7-2; J gene: TRBJ1-5; CDR3 DNA: TGTGCCAGCACCCTGGGATCCAATCAGCCCCAGCATTTT; CDR3 protein: CASTLGSNQPQHF
D gene: NA; clone size: NA; V gene: TRBV19; J gene: TRBJ2-7; CDR3 DNA: TGTGCCAGTAGTATAGGGGCAGGGTGGGACTCCGAGCAGTACTTC; CDR3 protein: CASSIGAGWDSEQYF
D gene: NA; clone size: NA; V gene: TRBV15; J gene: TRBJ1-2; CDR3 DNA: TGTGCCACCAGCAGAGGGGTGGGCGAGATTGGGGTATATGGCTACACCTTC; CDR3 protein: CATSRGVGEIGVYGYTF
D gene: TRBD2; clone size: few; V gene: TRBV27; J gene: TRBJ2-7; CDR3 DNA: TGTGCCAGCAGGCCTAGCGGGGGGTCTCAGTACTTC; CDR3 protein: CASRPSGGSQYF
D gene: NA; clone size: NA; V gene: TRBV7-9; J gene: TRBJ1-2; CDR3 DNA: TGTGCCAGCAGCGGAACGGGGTTGATGGTGTATGGCTACACCTTC; CDR3 protein: CASSGTGLMVYGYTF
D gene: TRBD1; clone size: once; V gene: TRBV28; J gene: TRBJ1-5; CDR3 DNA: TGTGCCAGCAGTTTAGGGAACGGACAGGTATTATTCCGCCATCAGCCCCAGCATTTT; CDR3 protein: CASSLGNGQVLFRHQPQHF
D gene: NA; clone size: once; V gene: TRBV29-1; J gene: TRBJ1-4; CDR3 DNA: TGCAGCGGTCAGGGTTCGGCTAATGAAAAACTGTTTTTT; CDR3 protein: CSGQGSANEKLFF
D gene: NA; clone size: NA; V gene: TRBV5-1; J gene: TRBJ1-4; CDR3 DNA: TGCGCCAGCAGCTTGTGGCAGGATAATGAAAAACTGTTTTTT; CDR3 protein: CASSLWQDNEKLFF
D gene: TRBD2; clone size: NA; V gene: TRBV5-1; J gene: TRBJ2-5; CDR3 DNA: TGCGCCAGCAGTGGGCTAGCGGGTTCAGAGACCCAGTACTTC; CDR3 protein: CASSGLAGSETQYF
D gene: NA; clone size: NA; V gene: TRBV29-1; J gene: TRBJ1-2; CDR3 DNA: TGCAGCACATACAGGGAATCGGGCTACACCTTC; CDR3 protein: CSTYRESGYTF
D gene: TRBD1; clone size: NA; V gene: TRBV6-5; J gene: TRBJ1-5; CDR3 DNA: TGTGCCAGCAGGGGGACAGGTAGAAATCAGCCCCAGCATTTT; CDR3 protein: CASRGTGRNQPQHF
D gene: NA; clone size: NA; V gene: TRBV5-4; J gene: TRBJ1-1; CDR3 DNA: TGTGCCAGCAGCCCCCACGGGGGGCAAGCTTTCTTT; CDR3 protein: CASSPHGGQAFF
D gene: NA; clone size: NA; V gene: TRBV15; J gene: TRBJ2-7; CDR3 DNA: TGTGCCACCAGCAGAGATGGGGGGCCCTACGAGCAGTACTTC; CDR3 protein: CATSRDGGPYEQYF
D gene: TRBD1; clone size: NA; V gene: TRBV3-1/TRBV3-2; J gene: TRBJ1-4; CDR3 DNA: TGTGCCAGCAGCCAAGCAAACAGGGGGTCTGAAAAACTGTTTTTT; CDR3 protein: CASSQANRGSEKLFF
D gene: TRBD1; clone size: few; V gene: TRBV5-6; J gene: TRBJ2-7; CDR3 DNA: TGTGCCAGCAGCTTGTATGACAGGGGTTTCCACGAGCAGTACTTC; CDR3 protein: CASSLYDRGFHEQYF
D gene: NA; clone size: once; V gene: TRBV7-9; J gene: TRBJ1-1; CDR3 DNA: TGTGCCAGCACAAAATCCAGGGTTGGAGGCACTGAAGCTTTCTTT; CDR3 protein: CASTKSRVGGTEAFF
D gene: NA; clone size: NA; V gene: TRBV24-1; J gene: TRBJ2-7; CDR3 DNA: TGTGCCACCAGTGATCCAGGGGAGTCCTACGAGCAGTACTTC; CDR3 protein: CATSDPGESYEQYF
D gene: TRBD2; clone size: NA; V gene: TRBV5-1; J gene: TRBJ2-7; CDR3 DNA: TGCGCCAGCAGCTTGGTAGGCGGGAGTTTGGGCGAGCAGTACTTC; CDR3 protein: CASSLVGGSLGEQYF
D gene: NA; clone size: NA; V gene: TRBV7-6; J gene: TRBJ2-6; CDR3 DNA: TGTGCCAGCAGCCCCACACTCACCAGCTCTGGGGCCAACGTCCTGACTTTC; CDR3 protein: CASSPTLTSSGANVLTF
D gene: NA; clone size: NA; V gene: TRBV28; J gene: TRBJ1-4; CDR3 DNA: TGTGCCAGCAGTTTAGGCCAGACACATGAAAAACTGTTTTTT; CDR3 protein: CASSLGQTHEKLFF
D gene: TRBD1; clone size: NA; V gene: TRBV18; J gene: TRBJ1-5; CDR3 DNA: TGTGCCAGCTCAACGGACAGGGGGGAATCTCAGCCCCAGCATTTT; CDR3 protein: CASSTDRGESQPQHF
D gene: NA; clone size: NA; V gene: TRBV5-1; J gene: TRBJ2-1; CDR3 DNA: TGCGCCAGCAGCCCTCCGCTCGGAGGGTACAATGAGCAGTTCTTC; CDR3 protein: CASSPPLGGYNEQFF
D gene: TRBD1; clone size: NA; V gene: TRBV10-3; J gene: TRBJ2-5; CDR3 DNA: TGTGCCATCAGTGAAGGGCCCTCGGACAGGGGGCTTCAAGAGACCCAGTACTTC; CDR3 protein: CAISEGPSDRGLQETQYF
D gene: NA; clone size: NA; V gene: TRBV5-4; J gene: TRBJ1-3; CDR3 DNA: TGTGCCAGCAGCTTCGGAGGGACGAGGGGAAACACCATATATTTT; CDR3 protein: CASSFGGTRGNTIYF
D gene: NA; clone size: once; V gene: TRBV9; J gene: TRBJ1-1; CDR3 DNA: TGTGCCAGCAGCGTAGGATTTGGGGCGGACTACTCGAACACTGAAGCTTTCTTT; CDR3 protein: CASSVGFGADYSNTEAFF